What follows is one T cell receptor beta chain and its context. This entry belongs to a study of control samples from healthy donors and cancer patients. Measured with immunoSEQ multiplex PCR; TCRdb has only the in-frame clones, and not every one. Here the sample spans some 120,000 clones, 80% to 95% being singletons. Germline-derived CDR1 and CDR2 are SGHVS and FNYEAQ. This CDR3 spans 17 amino acids. The ends lost 1 base at V and 3 bases at J; junction bases unmatched: 6. The clonotype comes from a man at least 80 years old with head and neck cancer. The rearrangement links TRBV7-6 to TRBJ2-3, with 11 bases aligning to TRBD1. Source material: PBMCs. CDR3 sequence (DNA): TGTGCCAGCAGCTTAGGGGCGGGGACAGGGGGAACAGATACGCAGTATTTT. Amino acids: CASSLGAGTGGTDTQYF.